These T cell receptor beta chains were read from a single sample in a study of CD8 T cells in Susac syndrome. TCRdb passed the immunoSEQ multiplex PCR reads through MiXCR, listing each CDR3 protein once. The sample records 150,000 to 200,000 distinct CDR3 sequences, 90% to 95% being singletons. Source material: CD4+ T cells from PBMCs. Receptor source: a human donor in good health. Each CDR3 is given with its conserved first and last residue. D genes are given only for firm matches. The size of a clone is reported for some rows only, either as once, few or many, or as a class for expanded clones.

clone size: -
V gene: TRBV20-1
J gene: TRBJ2-7
D gene: TRBD1
CDR3 length: 15
CDR3 DNA: TGCAGTGCTAGAGAGGGACAGGGGCACACCTACGAGCAGTACTTC
CDR3 protein: CSAREGQGHTYEQYF

clone size: -
V gene: TRBV6-5
J gene: TRBJ2-7
D gene: TRBD2
CDR3 length: 18
CDR3 DNA: TGTGCCAGCAGTTACTCGATGGCTAGCGGGGCGGGCTCCTACGAGCAGTACTTC
CDR3 protein: CASSYSMASGAGSYEQYF

clone size: once
V gene: TRBV4-1
J gene: TRBJ1-5
D gene: TRBD1
CDR3 length: 15
CDR3 DNA: TGCGCCAGCAGCCCCGACAGGGGGAGGAATCAGCCCCAGCATTTT
CDR3 protein: CASSPDRGRNQPQHF

clone size: -
V gene: TRBV5-1
J gene: TRBJ1-1
D gene: -
CDR3 length: 16
CDR3 DNA: TGCGCCAGCAGCTTGGCTGGGGGGGCCATGAACACTGAAGCTTTCTTT
CDR3 protein: CASSLAGGAMNTEAFF

clone size: once
V gene: TRBV18
J gene: TRBJ2-7
D gene: -
CDR3 length: 15
CDR3 DNA: TGTGCCAGCTCACCACCGAAGGGGGAACTCTACGAGCAGTACTTC
CDR3 protein: CASSPPKGELYEQYF

clone size: -
V gene: TRBV2
J gene: TRBJ2-7
D gene: TRBD1
CDR3 length: 14
CDR3 DNA: TGTGCCAGCAATGCCGGGACAGGAGCCTACGAGCAGTACTTC
CDR3 protein: CASNAGTGAYEQYF

clone size: -
V gene: TRBV6-1
J gene: TRBJ1-1
D gene: -
CDR3 length: 13
CDR3 DNA: TGTGCCAGCAGTGTAGACAGGAACACTGAAGCTTTCTTT
CDR3 protein: CASSVDRNTEAFF

clone size: -
V gene: TRBV6-6
J gene: TRBJ1-2
D gene: -
CDR3 length: 11
CDR3 DNA: TGTGCCAGCAGTTACCCGCCAGGCTACACCTTC
CDR3 protein: CASSYPPGYTF

clone size: -
V gene: TRBV12-3/TRBV12-4
J gene: TRBJ2-5
D gene: -
CDR3 length: 14
CDR3 DNA: TGTGCCAGCAGTTTAGGGGGGAGAGCAGAGACCCAGTACTTC
CDR3 protein: CASSLGGRAETQYF

clone size: -
V gene: TRBV3-1
J gene: TRBJ1-5
D gene: TRBD1
CDR3 length: 15
CDR3 DNA: TGTGCCAGCAGCCTCTCACAGGGGGCGCAGGGGCCCCAGCATTTT
CDR3 protein: CASSLSQGAQGPQHF

clone size: -
V gene: TRBV15
J gene: TRBJ2-5
D gene: -
CDR3 length: 15
CDR3 DNA: TGTGCCACCAGCAGAGATGGGCAGTTGAGGGAGACCCAGTACTTC
CDR3 protein: CATSRDGQLRETQYF

clone size: once
V gene: TRBV5-1
J gene: TRBJ2-6
D gene: -
CDR3 length: 14
CDR3 DNA: TGCGCCAGCGACTCAGGCTCTGGGGCCAACGTCCTGACTTTC
CDR3 protein: CASDSGSGANVLTF

clone size: once
V gene: TRBV4-1
J gene: TRBJ1-1
D gene: -
CDR3 length: 14
CDR3 DNA: TGCGCCAGCAGCCAAGCACCAGGGGACACTGAAGCTTTCTTT
CDR3 protein: CASSQAPGDTEAFF

clone size: -
V gene: TRBV5-4
J gene: TRBJ2-1
D gene: -
CDR3 length: 12
CDR3 DNA: TGTGCCAGCAGCTTTGACGCTAATGAGCAGTTCTTC
CDR3 protein: CASSFDANEQFF

clone size: -
V gene: TRBV20-1
J gene: TRBJ2-7
D gene: -
CDR3 length: 16
CDR3 DNA: TGCAGTGCTAGAGCGAGCGGACGGGCGGGGCTCTACGAGCAGTACTTC
CDR3 protein: CSARASGRAGLYEQYF

clone size: -
V gene: TRBV18
J gene: TRBJ2-2
D gene: -
CDR3 length: 14
CDR3 DNA: TGTGCCAGCTCACTAACCAGGAATACCGGGGAGCTGTTTTTT
CDR3 protein: CASSLTRNTGELFF

clone size: -
V gene: TRBV19
J gene: TRBJ2-7
D gene: TRBD1
CDR3 length: 14
CDR3 DNA: TGTGCCAGTAGTATCTCGTCAGGGGGCTACGAGCAGTACTTC
CDR3 protein: CASSISSGGYEQYF

clone size: -
V gene: TRBV6-5
J gene: TRBJ1-6
D gene: -
CDR3 length: 14
CDR3 DNA: TGTGCCAGCAGTTACCCGGACAGCGGGGGACCCCTCCACTTT
CDR3 protein: CASSYPDSGGPLHF

clone size: -
V gene: TRBV29-1
J gene: TRBJ2-3
D gene: -
CDR3 length: 14
CDR3 DNA: TGCAGCGTGGGGGTGCAGGCTAGCACAGATACGCAGTATTTT
CDR3 protein: CSVGVQASTDTQYF

clone size: -
V gene: TRBV3-1
J gene: TRBJ1-4
D gene: -
CDR3 length: 16
CDR3 DNA: TGTGCCAGCAGCCAAGACCTATACATCCGGCAGGGAAAACTGTTTTTT
CDR3 protein: CASSQDLYIRQGKLFF

clone size: -
V gene: TRBV29-1
J gene: TRBJ1-2
D gene: TRBD1
CDR3 length: 13
CDR3 DNA: TGCAGCGCCGACCCCGGACAGGGGACGGGCTACACCTTC
CDR3 protein: CSADPGQGTGYTF

clone size: -
V gene: TRBV5-1
J gene: TRBJ1-1
D gene: -
CDR3 length: 14
CDR3 DNA: TGCGCCAGCAGCTTAAATGGGGCGAGGACTGAAGCTTTCTTT
CDR3 protein: CASSLNGARTEAFF

clone size: few
V gene: TRBV20-1
J gene: TRBJ1-2
D gene: -
CDR3 length: 13
CDR3 DNA: TGCAGTGCTCGGGACGGTCCTAACTATGGCTACACCTTC
CDR3 protein: CSARDGPNYGYTF

clone size: -
V gene: TRBV3-1
J gene: TRBJ2-7
D gene: -
CDR3 length: 14
CDR3 DNA: TGTGCCAGCAGCCAAACACTGGGATCCTACGAGCAGTACTTC
CDR3 protein: CASSQTLGSYEQYF